What follows are 28 T cell receptor beta chains derived from one specimen sequenced in a study of beta chain features in type 1 diabetes. Study observations and caveats: Patients with Type 1 diabetes showed moderately but significantly shorter TCRB CDR3s in all four CD4+ subsets.

Their target antigens are unknown. As every portion of the isolated RNA was reverse transcribed, the sequencing read expressed TCRB transcripts. TCRdb's table, derived via immunoSEQ multiplex PCR, lists solely in-frame clones and lacks some. Altogether around 160,000 clones are present, 7% to 9.5% being singletons, with the ten largest covering about 0.65%. The sequenced sample consisted of central memory CD4+ T cells from blood. The receptors stem from a woman between 25 and 40 years old with type 1 diabetes.

The V and J genes are TRBV6-5 and TRBJ1-2; tentatively, D is TRBD1 (6 bases). CDR1 and CDR2 (germline): MNHEY, SVGAGI. V was pared by 5 bases and J by 5 bases, with 9 bases between. This CDR3 is 12 amino acids long. CDR3 region: CASSKGEYGYTF. The CDR3 DNA is TGTGCCAGCAGTAAGGGGGAATATGGCTACACCTTC.

V gene TRBV7-8 combines with J gene TRBJ1-5, with D unclear. The CDR3 is made up of 13 amino acids. Germline V lookup: CDR1 SGHVS, CDR2 FQNEAQ. The ends were cut back, 1 base at V and 4 bases at J, with 5 bases in the middle. The DNA of the CDR3 is TGTGCCAGCAGCTTAGACAGAAATCAGCCCCAGCATTTT. Translation gives CASSLDRNQPQHF.

The V gene is TRBV2, the J gene TRBJ2-3; maybe TRBD1 (6 bases). From germline, CDR1 is SNHLY and CDR2 FYNNEI. V dropped 7 bases and J dropped 6 bases, with 17 bases sitting between them. The CDR3 is made up of 14 amino acids. This chain's CDR3 is CASNYWNREDTQYF. CDR3 sequence (DNA): TGTGCCAGCAACTACTGGAACAGGGAGGATACGCAGTATTTT.

The sample holds a few counts of this clone. The chain has TRBV14 and TRBJ1-2; the D is unclear. V was trimmed by 0 bases and J by 7 bases, leaving 6 bases between them. The CDR3 length is 12 residues. Germline V CDR1 and CDR2: SGHDN, FVKESK. The CDR3 DNA is TGTGCCAGCAGCCAAGATGTGGCTGGCTACACCTTC. Amino acid sequence: CASSQDVAGYTF.

Only a few counts were recorded for this clone. Other DNA sequences of this sample code for an identical CDR3. The chain carries TRBV29-1 and TRBJ2-7; possibly TRBD2 for D (6 bases). Trimming removed 3 bases at V and 3 bases at J, with 9 bases between. Germline V gene data show CDR1 as SQVTM and CDR2 as ANQGSEA. The CDR3 has 12 residues. This CDR3 reads CSVEDGSYEQYF. The CDR3 DNA sequence: TGCAGCGTTGAGGACGGGAGCTACGAGCAGTACTTC.

This clone has a handful of counts. V and J are TRBV4-1 and TRBJ2-1; 9 bases align to TRBD2. J was trimmed by 5 bases and V by 4 bases; bases with no gene match: 12. This CDR3 has 17 amino acids. Looked up from germline, CDR1 is MGHRA and CDR2 is YSYEKL. As DNA, the CDR3 is TGCGCCAGCAGCCCACCCCTATCTAGCGGGATGGACAATGAGCAGTTCTTC. Residues: CASSPPLSSGMDNEQFF.

A few counts support this clone. The V gene is TRBV30, the J gene TRBJ2-1, with D tentatively TRBD1 (8 bases). Trimming removed 0 bases at V and 9 bases at J, with 15 bases between. The CDR3 sequence is 14 residues long. Per germline, CDR1 GTSNPN and CDR2 SVGIG (reference sequence). Here the CDR3 DNA reads TGTGCCTGGAGTGTAACAGGGGGGGTCAGTGAGCAGTTCTTC. This sequence encodes CAWSVTGGVSEQFF.

This clone came up a few times. Written as DNA, the CDR3 is TGCGCCAGCAGCTCGGGACAGTCCGCCTACGAGCAGTACTTC. Amino acid sequence: CASSSGQSAYEQYF. The chain is built from TRBV5-1 and TRBJ2-7, with 7 bases matching TRBD1. The CDR3 loop spans 14 amino acids. V gave up 3 bases and J gave up 2 bases; unmatched junction bases: 5. The germline gives CDR1 SGHRS, CDR2 YFSETQ.

This chain uses TRBV2 with TRBJ2-7, with a weak D call TRBD1 (6 bases). Germline V CDR1 and CDR2: SNHLY, FYNNEI. This CDR3 comprises 14 residues. The V end was cut by 8 bases, the J end by 4 bases, with 18 bases between. CDR3 nucleotides: TGTGCCAGCGGTCTGGCAGGGGTTTTTTACGAGCAGTACTTC. Translated: CASGLAGVFYEQYF.

The CDR3 sequence: CASSLRAGRNTEAFF. CDR3 DNA sequence: TGTGCCAGCAGCTTAAGGGCAGGTAGGAACACTGAAGCTTTCTTT. The rearrangement uses TRBV7-3 and TRBJ1-1; D gene uncertain. Germline assignment: CDR1 SGHTA and CDR2 FQGTGA. CDR3 length: 15 amino acids. The V and J ends lost 1 base and 1 base respectively, with 10 bases between them.

The chain employs TRBV6-1 and TRBJ2-7; the D gene is possibly TRBD2 (5 bases). Germline CDR1 is MNHNS and CDR2 is SASEGT. V lost 8 bases, J lost 6 bases, and 20 bases lay in between. The CDR3 has 14 residues. The CDR3 DNA sequence: TGTGCCAGCGGACGGCAGGCCGTTGGAGGCGAGCAGTACTTC. Amino acid sequence: CASGRQAVGGEQYF.

The chain carries TRBV4-1 and TRBJ2-1, with 12 bases fitting TRBD2. The CDR3 runs to 16 residues. J gave up 7 bases and V 4 bases, and 8 bases lay outside the gene matches. Germline V gene sequence: CDR1 MGHRA, CDR2 YSYEKL. The CDR3 loop reads CASSRWPSGRGNEQFF. The CDR3 coding sequence is TGCGCCAGCAGCCGATGGCCTAGCGGGAGGGGGAATGAGCAGTTCTTC.

This chain links TRBV28 with TRBJ1-2, with TRBD1 identical over 11 bases. The CDR3 runs to 14 residues. With V trimmed by 2 bases and J by 5 bases, 1 base remained unmatched. Germline assignment: CDR1 MDHEN and CDR2 SYDVKM. DNA of the CDR3: TGTGCCAGCAGTTTAGGGACAGGGGGATATGGCTACACCTTC. This translates into CASSLGTGGYGYTF.

The CDR3: CASSPLGDRDYEQYF. The CDR3 DNA reads TGTGCCAGCAGCCCCCTTGGGGACAGGGACTACGAGCAGTACTTC. This rearrangement joins TRBV5-6 to TRBJ2-7, with 9 bases matching TRBD1. The J segment lost 3 bases and the V segment lost 4 bases, leaving 8 bases of the junction unmatched. Germline CDR1 reads SGHDT; CDR2 reads YYEEEE. This CDR3 spans 15 amino acids.

The chain joins TRBV7-2 to TRBJ1-1, with a possible D match to TRBD1 (5 bases). V was cut by 5 bases and J by 3 bases, with 10 bases left in between. This CDR3 spans 13 amino acids. Germline V CDR1 and CDR2: SGHTA, FQGNSA. The CDR3 sequence is CASSRQGYTEAFF. In DNA form, the CDR3 reads TGTGCCAGCAGCCGTCAGGGTTACACTGAAGCTTTCTTT. Full variable domain (missing parts from reference TRBV7-2 and TRBJ1-1): GAGVSQSPSNKVTEKGKDVELRCDPISGHTALYWYRQSLGQGLEFLIYFQGNSAPDKSGLPSDRFSAERTGGSVSTLTIQRTQQEDSAVYLCASSRQGYTEAFFGQGTRLTVV.

This chain connects TRBV15 to TRBJ1-6; no reliable D call. The CDR3 is 13 amino acids. CDR1 and CDR2 from the germline V gene are LNHNV and YYDKDF (reference sequence). V lost 5 bases and J 10 bases, leaving 12 bases between the germline ends. CDR3 DNA: TGTGCCACCAGCCCAGGAGGTTTATCACCCCTCCACTTT. It encodes CATSPGGLSPLHF.

The genes are TRBV21-1 and TRBJ2-5; TRBD1, as called in the table, went unchecked against the DNA. Near its end, the DNA agrees better with TRBJ2-7, so the J call may be wrong. TRBV21-1 is assigned pseudogene status. The CDR3 has 12 residues. The CDR3 reads CAPRQQSYEQYF. The CDR3 nucleotides read TGTGCCCCCCGACAACAATCCTACGAGCAGTACTTC.

This clone has a count of ten or more. The rearrangement links TRBV7-2 to TRBJ2-7, with 7 bases lining up with TRBD2. Germline V gives CDR1 SGHTA, CDR2 FQGNSA. The CDR3 covers 15 residues. Trimming removed 1 base from V and 2 bases from J; junction bases left unmatched: 5. The CDR3 here is CASSLGLAPTYEQYF. In nucleotides, the CDR3 is TGTGCCAGCAGCTTAGGACTAGCACCAACCTACGAGCAGTACTTC.

The chain employs TRBV6-6 and TRBJ2-1; TRBD2 agrees at 13 bases. The germline V gene encodes CDR1 MNHNY and CDR2 SVGAGI (reference sequence). The CDR3 runs 15 residues. The V and J ends lost 4 bases and 6 bases, in that order; junction bases with no gene match: 3. The CDR3 region is CASSSRLAGGNEQFF. CDR3 nucleotides: TGTGCCAGCAGTTCCAGACTAGCGGGAGGCAATGAGCAGTTCTTC.

This clone has just a few counts. At the DNA level, this CDR3 is encoded by other sequences in the same sample as well. V is TRBV4-1 and J is TRBJ2-2; D not certain. V was trimmed by 1 base and J by 4 bases, leaving 10 bases between them. Germline assignment: CDR1 MGHRA and CDR2 YSYEKL. The CDR3 is 15 residues long. CDR3 nucleotide sequence: TGCGCCAGCAGCCAAGCTACGACAATCACCGGGGAGCTGTTTTTT. Residues: CASSQATTITGELFF.

The chain has TRBV4-1 and TRBJ1-3, with D tentatively TRBD1 (5 bases). The germline V and J ends were trimmed by 2 bases and 0 bases, with 20 bases remaining between them. The CDR3 consists of 19 residues. The germline V gene encodes CDR1 MGHRA and CDR2 YSYEKL. This CDR3 is CASSQNSALAGVSGNTIYF. The CDR3, as DNA: TGCGCCAGCAGCCAAAACTCGGCTCTAGCGGGGGTCTCTGGAAACACCATATATTTT.

The chain joins TRBV7-2 to TRBJ1-5; tentative D call: TRBD1 (5 bases). Trimming removed 2 bases from V and 9 bases from J, with 11 bases in between. CDR3 size: 13 residues. Germline CDR1 and CDR2: SGHTA and FQGNSA. CDR3 sequence: CASSLRQGAPQHF. The CDR3 DNA follows: TGTGCCAGCAGCTTAAGGCAGGGCGCGCCCCAGCATTTT.

This clone came up a few times. The chain combines TRBV28 with TRBJ2-2; no reliable D call. CDR1 is MDHEN, CDR2 SYDVKM, per germline. V lost 7 bases and J 7 bases, leaving 10 bases between the germline ends. The CDR3 runs to 12 residues. The CDR3 sequence: CASTTPGGELFF. In DNA form, the CDR3 reads TGTGCCAGCACCACTCCGGGCGGGGAGCTGTTTTTT.

This clone is medium-sized in the sample. The chain links TRBV4-1 to TRBJ1-1, with 7 bases lining up with TRBD1. The CDR3 sequence is 15 residues long. V shed 5 bases, J shed 7 bases, and the junction held 13 bases outside the gene matches. CDR1 MGHRA and CDR2 YSYEKL come from the germline V gene. CDR3 sequence (DNA): TGCGCCAGCAGCTTCCAGCCGGGACAGTCTTTTGAAGCTTTCTTT. It codes for CASSFQPGQSFEAFF.

The V and J genes are TRBV7-9 and TRBJ2-1; 8 bases align to TRBD1. This CDR3 comprises 15 residues. CDR1 and CDR2 (germline): SEHNR, FQNEAQ (reference sequence). V lost 5 bases and J lost 3; bases outside the gene matches: 6. The DNA for the CDR3 is TGTGCCAGCAGCGGACAGGGTAGTCGCTACAATGAGCAGTTCTTC. Amino acid sequence: CASSGQGSRYNEQFF.

This clone has only a few counts. The chain joins TRBV5-1 to TRBJ1-1, with D possibly being TRBD1 (6 bases). CDR3 length: 13 residues. The V gene's germline CDR1 is SGHRS and CDR2 YFSETQ. The V and J ends lost 5 bases and 1 base respectively, with 9 bases between them. The CDR3 nucleotides are TGCGCCAGCAGATTACAGGGGAACACTGAAGCTTTCTTT. This gives the protein CASRLQGNTEAFF.

The chain uses TRBV2 and TRBJ1-1, with TRBD1 as a possible D gene (6 bases). The CDR3 extends over 15 amino acids. Germline V lookup: CDR1 SNHLY, CDR2 FYNNEI. Trimming cost V 2 bases and J 0 bases, with 10 bases left between them. The CDR3 coding sequence is TGTGCCAGCAGTGAAAGGGGGATCATGAACACTGAAGCTTTCTTT. It encodes CASSERGIMNTEAFF.

This clone was detected a few times. The chain employs TRBV6-1 and TRBJ2-5; the match to TRBD1 covers 7 bases. V shed 7 bases, J shed 5 bases, and the junction held 10 bases outside the gene matches. CDR3 length: 14 amino acids. Per germline, CDR1 MNHNS and CDR2 SASEGT. The CDR3 spells CASNHVGGQETQYF. CDR3 DNA: TGTGCCAGCAATCACGTAGGGGGACAGGAGACCCAGTACTTC.